The 20 T cell receptor beta chains below were found in one sample sequenced in a study of shared clonotypes between healthy human individuals. Profiled with immunoSEQ multiplex PCR; TCRdb holds only in-frame clones, not every one. The data show 2 million to 2.5 million clones, 85% to 95% seen once. The specimen was naive CD4+ T cells from PBMCs. Subset reported: CD45RA+ positively selected. These receptors all come from a man between 18 and 35 years old in good health. Some clones in this sample may be carry-over from other donors' samples.

The chain recombines TRBV10-2 with TRBJ2-7, with a possible D match to TRBD1 (6 bases). CDR1 and CDR2 from the germline V gene are WSHSY and SAAADI. V shed 3 bases and J shed 3 bases, with 15 bases lying between them. The CDR3 is 15 residues long. The CDR3 DNA sequence: TGCGCCAGCAGTGACGCGCCGGGACACAACTACGAGCAGTACTTC. Encoded protein: CASSDAPGHNYEQYF.

This clone has only a few counts. The V gene is TRBV18, the J gene TRBJ1-1, with 7 bases matching TRBD1. V lost 5 bases and J lost 0; bases outside the gene matches: 3. The CDR3 contains 14 residues. Germline V gives CDR1 KGHSH, CDR2 LQKENI. In DNA, the CDR3 is TGTGCCAGCTCATTCGACAGGGTGAACACTGAAGCTTTCTTT. It translates to CASSFDRVNTEAFF.

The CDR3 DNA follows: TGTGCCAGCAGTGTGGAGTGGACCAGCACCGGGGAGCTGTTTTTT. Residues: CASSVEWTSTGELFF. The chain employs TRBV6-4 and TRBJ2-2; D ambiguous. The CDR3 spans 15 residues. Per germline, CDR1 MRHNA and CDR2 SNTAGT. The V end was cut by 4 bases, the J end by 4 bases, with 13 bases between.

This clone was seen only once. This chain connects TRBV10-3 to TRBJ2-7; D is uncertain. The CDR3 totals 12 residues. V gave up 0 bases and J gave up 3 bases, with 3 bases separating them. Germline values: CDR1 ENHRY, CDR2 SYGVKD. The CDR3 DNA is TGTGCCATCAGTGAGTCGTTCTACGAGCAGTACTTC. Translated: CAISESFYEQYF.

The chain employs TRBV2 and TRBJ2-3; D is perhaps TRBD1 (5 bases). This CDR3 spans 15 amino acids. Germline V gene data show CDR1 as SNHLY and CDR2 as FYNNEI. With 1 base removed from V and 2 bases from J, the gap between germline ends came to 10 bases. CDR3 loop: CASSEDRTPTDTQYF. The CDR3 region has the DNA TGTGCCAGCAGTGAAGACAGGACCCCCACAGATACGCAGTATTTT.

V gene TRBV19 combines with J gene TRBJ1-5; 7 nucleotides agree with TRBD1. The CDR3 sequence is 18 residues long. Germline CDR1 is LNHDA and CDR2 is SQIVND (reference sequence). V gave up 4 bases and J gave up 0 bases; unmatched junction bases: 12. CDR3 coding DNA: TGTGCCAGTAGTACCCCGAGGGACAGAAGCTTTAGCAATCAGCCCCAGCATTTT. Protein product: CASSTPRDRSFSNQPQHF.

The gene calls are TRBV5-1 and TRBJ2-3, with 7 bases fitting TRBD1. The V gene end was trimmed by 4 bases and the J gene end by 4 bases; junction bases not matched to a gene: 9. This CDR3 has 15 amino acids. From germline, CDR1 is SGHRS and CDR2 YFSETQ. The CDR3 spells CASSPGDDRADTQYF. CDR3 DNA: TGCGCCAGCAGCCCCGGCGATGACAGGGCAGATACGCAGTATTTT.

The J gene is TRBJ1-2, the V gene TRBV27; no clear D gene. CDR3 length equals 14 residues. Germline V gene data show CDR1 as MNHEY and CDR2 as SMNVEV (reference sequence). V lost 5 bases and J lost 8, with 18 bases in between. CDR3 residues: CASSTQRMADGYTF. Here the CDR3 DNA reads TGTGCCAGCAGTACCCAGCGGATGGCTGACGGCTACACCTTC.

The V gene is TRBV5-1, the J gene TRBJ2-7, with D uncertain. Trimming took off 4 bases at V and 2 bases at J, with 19 bases between the two ends. This CDR3 spans 16 amino acids. Germline CDR1 SGHRS, CDR2 YFSETQ. This chain's CDR3 is CASSPWTDLRAYEQYF. CDR3 in DNA: TGCGCCAGCAGCCCGTGGACGGATCTTCGGGCCTACGAGCAGTACTTC.

The chain recombines TRBV5-6 with TRBJ2-7; D uncertain. From germline, CDR1 is SGHDT and CDR2 YYEEEE. The length of the CDR3 is 11 residues. Trimming removed 2 bases from V and 5 bases from J, with 5 bases in between. The CDR3 sequence: CASSFTHEQYF. CDR3 DNA: TGTGCCAGCAGCTTCACACACGAGCAGTACTTC.

A remark on this clone: Other DNA variants within this sample encode the same CDR3. The V call is TRBV18, the J call TRBJ2-1, with D unresolved. The V end lost 5 bases, the J end lost 4 bases, and 3 bases lay between the germline ends. The CDR3 runs to 11 residues. Germline CDR1 reads KGHSH; CDR2 reads LQKENI. The CDR3 region has the DNA TGTGCCAGCTCAGAGTACAATGAGCAGTTCTTC. Its translation is CASSEYNEQFF.

This chain links TRBV6-1 with TRBJ2-1, with D maybe TRBD2 (6 bases). The V gene lost 6 bases and the J gene lost 10 bases, with 16 bases spanning the gap. CDR1 and CDR2 from the germline V gene are MNHNS and SASEGT. This CDR3 has 13 amino acids. The CDR3 sequence: CASRIMTSFEQFF. The CDR3 DNA follows: TGTGCCAGCAGGATCATGACTAGTTTCGAGCAGTTCTTC.

The chain recombines TRBV21-1 with TRBJ2-1; the table calls TRBD1, which could not be checked here. TRBV21-1 is shown as a pseudogene. The CDR3 sequence is 17 residues long. The CDR3, as DNA: TGTGCCAGCAGCAATTCAGGAGACAGGGCGATCTACAATGAGCAGTTCTTC. This sequence encodes CASSNSGDRAIYNEQFF.

The chain uses TRBV5-1 and TRBJ2-1, with 11 nucleotides matching TRBD1. V lost 0 bases to trimming and J lost 7 bases; unmatched junction nucleotides: 6. CDR1 is SGHRS and CDR2 is YFSETQ in the germline V gene. There are 16 residues in the CDR3. CDR3 nucleotide sequence: TGCGCCAGCAGCTTGGACCCGGGACAGGGGGTGAATGAGCAGTTCTTC. This encodes CASSLDPGQGVNEQFF. The full variable domain, with the rest looked up from reference TRBV5-1 and TRBJ2-1, is KAGVTQTPRYLIKTRGQQVTLSCSPISGHRSVSWYQQTPGQGLQFLFEYFSETQRNKGNFPGRFSGRQFSNSRSEMNVSTLELGDSALYLCASSLDPGQGVNEQFFGPGTRLTVL.

As concerns this clone: This CDR3 is also generated by other DNA sequences in the sample. The chain is built from TRBV6-1 and TRBJ1-2, with a weak D call TRBD1 (5 bases). Trimming cost V 5 bases and J 5 bases, with 6 bases left between them. CDR1 is MNHNS and CDR2 is SASEGT in the germline V gene. CDR3 length: 11 residues. In DNA, the CDR3 is TGTGCCAGCAGTTCAGGGTATGGCTACACCTTC. Its translation: CASSSGYGYTF.

The CDR3 coding sequence is TGCGCCAGTAAACTAGCGGGGTTCGCGAACACCGGGGAGCTGTTTTTT. Protein sequence: CASKLAGFANTGELFF. This chain connects TRBV5-1 to TRBJ2-2; 10 nucleotides line up with TRBD2. Germline V CDR1 and CDR2: SGHRS, YFSETQ. The CDR3 length is 16 residues. V lost 8 bases, J lost 0 bases, and 7 bases stayed unmatched.

The chain recombines TRBV18 with TRBJ2-1, with TRBD2 matching over 11 bases. V was clipped by 1 base and J by 9 bases; unmatched bases: 8. There are 16 residues in the CDR3. CDR1 and CDR2 from the germline V gene are KGHSH and LQKENI. The CDR3 DNA sequence: TGTGCCAGCTCACCACTCTGGCTAGCGGGAGGATCTGAGCAGTTCTTC. Encoded protein: CASSPLWLAGGSEQFF.

The chain has TRBV6-5 and TRBJ2-2; the D gene is possibly TRBD1 (6 bases). CDR1 is MNHEY and CDR2 is SVGAGI in the germline V gene. Trimming took off 2 bases at V and 5 bases at J, with 12 bases between the two ends. This CDR3 spans 15 amino acids. CDR3 DNA: TGTGCCAGCAGTTACAGAACAGGGCGTACCGGGGAGCTGTTTTTT. It translates to CASSYRTGRTGELFF.

This chain connects TRBV5-1 to TRBJ1-2; a possible D gene is TRBD1 (5 bases). The CDR3 runs to 15 residues. Germline CDR1 is SGHRS and CDR2 is YFSETQ. Trimming removed 3 bases at V and 5 bases at J, with 17 bases between. The CDR3 is CASSYKTTGDYGYTF. For the CDR3, the DNA is TGCGCCAGCAGCTACAAGACGACGGGGGATTATGGCTACACCTTC. Supplemented by reference TRBV5-1 and TRBJ1-2, the full variable domain reads KAGVTQTPRYLIKTRGQQVTLSCSPISGHRSVSWYQQTPGQGLQFLFEYFSETQRNKGNFPGRFSGRQFSNSRSEMNVSTLELGDSALYLCASSYKTTGDYGYTFGSGTRLTVV.

The chain couples TRBV7-7 to TRBJ1-5, with D possibly matching TRBD1 (5 bases). There are 13 residues in the CDR3. Germline V CDR1 and CDR2: SSHAT, FNYEAQ (reference sequence). V lost 6 bases and J lost 3, with 9 bases in between. The CDR3 DNA sequence: TGTGCCAGCAGTTCAGGGTACAATCAGCCCCAGCATTTT. It specifies CASSSGYNQPQHF.